The TCR beta chain described here comes from a study of blood T cell repertoires in COVID-19. In the study overall: COVID-19 samples, acute and convalescent, were from the United States, Italy and Spain. PBMCs, B-cell-depleted T cells, or T cells were the source of the cDNA or gDNA that made up the material.

Authors' processing steps: Estimates of nucleated cell counts were drawn from the amplification of reference gene primers. Profiling relied on immunoSEQ multiplex PCR, and the TCRdb table lists in-frame clones only, not all of them. D and trimming come from the DNA, and the V and J calls and clone size come from that table. Of roughly 440,000 clones in the sample, about 91% were seen once. Seattle patients were enrolled while actively infected and followed longitudinally. The V gene's germline CDR1 is LNHDA and CDR2 SQIVND (reference sequence). The CDR3 is made up of 13 amino acids. The J segment lost 7 bases and the V segment lost 4 bases, leaving 5 bases of the junction unmatched.

The clonotype originates from a woman aged 45 to 65 with COVID-19, enrolled during active disease. The chain couples TRBV19 to TRBJ1-2; 8 bases fit TRBD1. The specimen sequenced was peripheral blood. DNA for the CDR3: TGTGCCAGTAGTAACCAGGGGGCAGGTGGCTACACCTTC. Its protein product is CASSNQGAGGYTF.